The rows below give T cell receptor beta chains drawn from one sample of a study of control samples from healthy donors and cancer patients. Clones were sequenced by immunoSEQ multiplex PCR, and TCRdb holds only the in-frame ones, with some missing. This table holds fewer than 200,000 clones, around 93% found once. Material for sequencing was blood. Receptors were obtained from a woman in her sixties in good health. CDR3s include the opening cysteine and the closing phenylalanine or tryptophan. D genes are given only for firm matches. Where a row states a size, it is once, few, many or the class of an expanded clone; other rows omit it.

>13|.|.|TRBJ1-2|TRBV9
TGTGCCAGCAGCGCGGGACCGCAGTATGGCTACACCTTC
CASSAGPQYGYTF
>16|.|.|TRBJ1-1|TRBV15
TGTGCCACCAGCAGAGAGTACGGACGGCTGAACACTGAAGCTTTCTTT
CATSREYGRLNTEAFF
>12|.|.|TRBJ1-4|TRBV7-9
TGTGCCAGCAGCCCTGGGAGTGAAAAACTGTTTTTT
CASSPGSEKLFF
>15|TRBD1|.|TRBJ1-6|TRBV9
TGTGCCAGCAGCCCTGGACAGGGCAAGAATTCACCCCTCCACTTT
CASSPGQGKNSPLHF
>13|.|.|TRBJ2-5|TRBV24-1
TGTGCCACCAGTGCCTGGGCCCAAGAGACCCAGTACTTC
CATSAWAQETQYF
>14|.|.|TRBJ1-2|TRBV28
TGTGCCAGCAGTGGGAGGGGCCTATTCTATGGCTACACCTTC
CASSGRGLFYGYTF
>12|.|.|TRBJ1-5|TRBV12-3/TRBV12-4
TGTGCCAGCAGTTTTTCGGTGCAGCCCCAGCATTTT
CASSFSVQPQHF
>13|.|.|TRBJ2-4|TRBV5-6
TGTGCCAGCAGCTCTCAGATGGGAAACATTCAGTACTTC
CASSSQMGNIQYF
>13|.|.|TRBJ1-1|TRBV7-2
TGTGCCAGCAGCGCCCAGGGTAGCACTGAAGCTTTCTTT
CASSAQGSTEAFF
>17|.|.|TRBJ2-1|TRBV18
TGTGCCAGCTCACCATCCGAGCCGACAGAACGATACAATGAGCAGTTCTTC
CASSPSEPTERYNEQFF
>15|.|.|TRBJ1-1|TRBV14
TGTGCCAGCAGCCCCAGGTTCATAGGGGACACTGAAGCTTTCTTT
CASSPRFIGDTEAFF
>15|TRBD2|.|TRBJ2-1|TRBV6-4
TGTGCCAGCAGTCCCGGGACTAGCGGAGACAATGAGCAGTTCTTC
CASSPGTSGDNEQFF
>11|.|.|TRBJ1-1|TRBV3-1/TRBV3-2
TGTGCCAGCAGCCAGGGCACTGAAGCTTTCTTT
CASSQGTEAFF
>17|TRBD2|.|TRBJ2-5|TRBV27
TGTGCCAGCAGTCCAAATGGGCTAGCGGGGGGGCAAGAGACCCAGTACTTC
CASSPNGLAGGQETQYF
>14|TRBD1|.|TRBJ1-2|TRBV6-5
TGTGCCAGCGCAGGACAGGGAGTTGACTATGGCTACACCTTC
CASAGQGVDYGYTF
>17|TRBD1|.|TRBJ1-1|TRBV5-4
TGTGCCAGCAGCACAAGGGACAGGGGGACCTTGAACACTGAAGCTTTCTTT
CASSTRDRGTLNTEAFF
>16|.|.|TRBJ2-3|TRBV2
TGTGCCAGCAGTGAGAACCGGGGGGCAAGCACAGATACGCAGTATTTT
CASSENRGASTDTQYF
>13|.|few|TRBJ1-1|TRBV6-5
TGTGCCAGCATCGCCGCAGCGAACACTGAAGCTTTCTTT
CASIAAANTEAFF
>13|.|.|TRBJ1-1|TRBV29-1
TGCAGCGTTGCTCGAGGGCCGAACACTGAAGCTTTCTTT
CSVARGPNTEAFF
>14|.|.|TRBJ2-3|TRBV5-1
TGCGCCAGCAGCGGTGTAGCAAGCACAGATACGCAGTATTTT
CASSGVASTDTQYF
>12|.|.|TRBJ1-5|TRBV6-6
TGTGCCAGCAGGCCCGAAGGTCAGCCCCAGCATTTT
CASRPEGQPQHF
>12|.|.|TRBJ1-5|TRBV6-1
TGTGCCAGCAGTGAACGCAATCAGCCCCAGCATTTT
CASSERNQPQHF
>17|.|.|TRBJ2-2|TRBV11-3
TGTGCCAGCAGCTTAGGCGCAGGGAAGTATGGGGCCGGGGAGCTGTTTTTT
CASSLGAGKYGAGELFF
>15|.|.|TRBJ1-5|TRBV18
TGTGCCAGCTCAGCAGAACAGGGATCGGGGCAGCCCCAGCATTTT
CASSAEQGSGQPQHF
>15|.|once|TRBJ1-3|TRBV4-2
TGTGCCAGCAGCCATGGGAGGGTGGACGGAAACACCATATATTTT
CASSHGRVDGNTIYF